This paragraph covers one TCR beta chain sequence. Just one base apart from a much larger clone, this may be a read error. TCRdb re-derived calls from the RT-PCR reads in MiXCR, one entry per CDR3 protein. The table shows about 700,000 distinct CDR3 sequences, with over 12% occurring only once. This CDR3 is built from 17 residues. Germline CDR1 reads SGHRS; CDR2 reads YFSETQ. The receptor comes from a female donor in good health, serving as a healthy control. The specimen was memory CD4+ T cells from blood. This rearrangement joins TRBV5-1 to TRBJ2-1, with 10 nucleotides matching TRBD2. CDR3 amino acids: CAISPTGAGGPRNEQFF. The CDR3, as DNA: TGCGCCATCAGCCCTACGGGAGCGGGAGGGCCTAGGAATGAGCAGTTCTTC.